The clone carrying this T cell receptor (beta chain) was counted once. Its cognate antigen is unknown. The data stem from a study of OX40 agonist ivuxolimab in advanced cancers. The ends lost 3 bases at V and 4 bases at J; junction bases unmatched: 5. The CDR3 covers 15 residues. Germline CDR1 reads SGHAT; CDR2 reads FQNNGV. Regarding the study as a whole: Patients who responded partially at 0.1-3.0 mg/kg showed clonal expansion ranking among the lowest.

Only in-frame clones appear in the TCRdb table, and some are missing; sequencing was by immunoSEQ multiplex PCR. The sample includes over 50,000 clones, 75% to 90% of them seen just once. Patients who had autoimmune disease history or got systemic immunosuppression were left out. Blood got drawn at baseline, again on cycle 4 day 1, and then on cycle 7 day 1. Sequences were derived from CD4+ or CD8+ T cells sorted from blood, sampled in a trial of the OX40 agonist ivuxolimab. The receptor's source is an adult with an advanced solid tumor such as melanoma, head and neck, liver or kidney cancer. The rearrangement joins TRBV11-2 to TRBJ2-3; 9 nucleotides match TRBD2. CDR3 nucleotide sequence: TGTGCCAGCAGCTTCCCCCTAGCGGGATCAGATACGCAGTATTTT. Protein sequence: CASSFPLAGSDTQYF.